This TCR beta chain comes out of a study of T cells in Graves' hyperthyroidism and ophthalmopathy. Study-wide findings and caveats: Peripheral blood also featured most of the thyroid clonotypes expanded above 0.001.

RNA transcripts provided the source from which TCR beta CDR3 regions were amplified. The HTBI primer set served for first-round RT-PCR of the TCR CDR3. TCRdb re-analysed the multiplex PCR reads in MiXCR, keeping a single row per CDR3 protein. The sample carries under 200,000 distinct CDR3 sequences, 9.4% recorded once. This clonotype was detected ten times or more. No antigen is known for it. Blood from later-ophthalmopathy patients was taken at first hyperthyroidism diagnosis. CDR3 length: 16 residues. V lost 7 bases, J lost 2 bases, and 19 bases lay in between. The receptor's source is a woman aged 18-35 years with Graves' hyperthyroidism that later progressed to Graves' ophthalmopathy. The chain carries TRBV12-3 or TRBV12-4 and TRBJ2-3; maybe TRBD2 (7 bases). The sequencing sample was made of blood. Here the CDR3 DNA reads TGTGCCAGCACCCTGGGCGGGGGCGCCCCCACAGATACGCAGTATTTT. This translates into CASTLGGGAPTDTQYF.